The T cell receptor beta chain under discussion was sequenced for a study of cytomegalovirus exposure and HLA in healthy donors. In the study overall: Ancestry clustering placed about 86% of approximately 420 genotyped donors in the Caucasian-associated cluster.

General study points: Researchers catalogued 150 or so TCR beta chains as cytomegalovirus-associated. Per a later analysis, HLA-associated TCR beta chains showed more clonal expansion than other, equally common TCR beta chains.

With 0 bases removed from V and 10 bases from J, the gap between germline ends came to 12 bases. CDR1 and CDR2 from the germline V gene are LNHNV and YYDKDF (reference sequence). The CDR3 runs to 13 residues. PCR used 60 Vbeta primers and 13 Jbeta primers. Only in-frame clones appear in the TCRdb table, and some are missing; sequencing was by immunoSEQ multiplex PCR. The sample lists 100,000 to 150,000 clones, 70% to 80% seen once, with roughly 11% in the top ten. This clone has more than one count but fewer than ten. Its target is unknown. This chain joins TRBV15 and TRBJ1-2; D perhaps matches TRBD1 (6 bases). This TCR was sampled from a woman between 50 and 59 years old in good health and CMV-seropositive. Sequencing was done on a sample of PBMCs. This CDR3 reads CATSRETRQDYTF. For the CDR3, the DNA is TGTGCCACCAGCAGAGAAACGAGACAGGACTACACCTTC.